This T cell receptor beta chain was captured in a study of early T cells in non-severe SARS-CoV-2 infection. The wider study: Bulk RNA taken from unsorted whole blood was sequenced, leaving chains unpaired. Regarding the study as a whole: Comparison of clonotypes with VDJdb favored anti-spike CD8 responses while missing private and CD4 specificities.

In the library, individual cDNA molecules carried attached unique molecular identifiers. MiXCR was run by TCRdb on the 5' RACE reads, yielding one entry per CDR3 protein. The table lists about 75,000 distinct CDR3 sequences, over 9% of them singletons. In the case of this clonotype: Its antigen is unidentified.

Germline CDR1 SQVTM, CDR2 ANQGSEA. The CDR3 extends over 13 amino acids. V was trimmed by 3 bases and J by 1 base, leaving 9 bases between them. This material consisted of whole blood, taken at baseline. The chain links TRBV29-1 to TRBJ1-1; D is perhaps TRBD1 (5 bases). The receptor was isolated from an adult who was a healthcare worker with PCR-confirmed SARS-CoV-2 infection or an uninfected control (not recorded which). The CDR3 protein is CSVEDIANTEAFF. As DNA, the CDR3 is TGCAGCGTTGAGGACATAGCGAACACTGAAGCTTTCTTT. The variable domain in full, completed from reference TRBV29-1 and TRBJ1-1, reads SAVISQKPSRDICQRGTSLTIQCQVDSQVTMMFWYRQQPGQSLTLIATANQGSEATYESGFVIDKFPISRPNLTFSTLTVSNMSPEDSSIYLCSVEDIANTEAFFGQGTRLTVV.